This T cell receptor beta chain came from a study of T cell responses to AZD1222 COVID-19 vaccine. Notes on the study in general: Mostly white British, mostly female donors; authors suggested clonal diversity may be underestimated.

Assay used: immunoSEQ multiplex PCR; TCRdb lists only in-frame clones, some missing. Of approximately 120,000 clones listed, 85% to 90% are singletons. Comment on this clone: What it recognizes is unknown.

Germline V gene sequence: CDR1 GTSNPN, CDR2 SVGIG (reference sequence). The junction had 12 bases not matched to a gene; V was cut back by 0 bases and J by 6 bases. This CDR3 has 16 amino acids. Sequences were derived from peripheral blood, sampled on day 0 of MenACWY control vaccination. The TCR was taken from an adult in good health. The rearrangement joins TRBV30 to TRBJ2-7; 9 bases fit TRBD1. The DNA of the CDR3 is TGTGCCTGGAGTGTCCACGCCGGGACAGGGTCTGGCGAGCAGTACTTC. Translating gives CAWSVHAGTGSGEQYF.